Given below is one T cell receptor beta chain in context. This entry belongs to a study of technical replicates of blood from a few donors. Generated by immunoSEQ multiplex PCR, the TCRdb table keeps only in-frame clones and is missing some. Of around 71,000 clones detected, approximately 92% appear once; the ten largest clones hold approximately 0.4%. The sequencing sample was made of T cells isolated from PBMCs. The origin of this receptor is a human donor in good health.

The CDR3 nucleotides are TGTGCCACCAGCGGACAGGGAAAATCTACCTACGAGCAGTACTTC. It encodes CATSGQGKSTYEQYF. The rearrangement joins TRBV15 to TRBJ2-7; 8 nucleotides line up with TRBD1. Germline V lookup: CDR1 LNHNV, CDR2 YYDKDF (reference sequence). This CDR3 comprises 15 residues. After removal of 5 bases from V and 2 bases from J, the junction contained 8 bases not matched to a gene.